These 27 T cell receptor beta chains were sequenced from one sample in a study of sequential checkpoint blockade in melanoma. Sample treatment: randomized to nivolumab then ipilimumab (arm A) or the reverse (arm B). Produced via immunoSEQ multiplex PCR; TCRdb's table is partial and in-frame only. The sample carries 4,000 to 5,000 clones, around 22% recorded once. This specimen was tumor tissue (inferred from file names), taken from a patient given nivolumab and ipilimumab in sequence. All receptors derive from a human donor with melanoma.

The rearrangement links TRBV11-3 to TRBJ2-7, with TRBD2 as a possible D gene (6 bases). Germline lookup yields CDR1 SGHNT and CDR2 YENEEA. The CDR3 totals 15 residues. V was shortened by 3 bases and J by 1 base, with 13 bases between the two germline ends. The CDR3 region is CASSLLGGTSYEQYF. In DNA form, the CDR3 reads TGTGCCAGCAGCTTGCTGGGGGGAACATCCTACGAGCAGTACTTC.

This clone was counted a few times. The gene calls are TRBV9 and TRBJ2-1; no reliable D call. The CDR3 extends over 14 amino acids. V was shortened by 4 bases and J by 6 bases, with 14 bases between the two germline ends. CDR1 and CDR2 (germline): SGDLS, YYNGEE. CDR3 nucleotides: TGTGCCAGCAGCCCCAGTGCCTTTTCCAATGAGCAGTTCTTC. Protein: CASSPSAFSNEQFF.

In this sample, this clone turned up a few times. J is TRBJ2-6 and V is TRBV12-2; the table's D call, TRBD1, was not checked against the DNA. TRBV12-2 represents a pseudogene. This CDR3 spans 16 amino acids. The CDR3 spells CATPRTASSGANVLTF. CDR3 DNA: TGTGCCACCCCGAGGACAGCCTCCTCTGGGGCCAACGTCCTGACTTTC.

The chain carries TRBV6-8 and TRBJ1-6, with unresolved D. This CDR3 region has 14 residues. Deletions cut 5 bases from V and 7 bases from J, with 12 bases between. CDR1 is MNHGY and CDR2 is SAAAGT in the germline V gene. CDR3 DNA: TGTGCCAGCAGTGGAGGGTATGGGAATTCACCCCTCCACTTT. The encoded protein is CASSGGYGNSPLHF.

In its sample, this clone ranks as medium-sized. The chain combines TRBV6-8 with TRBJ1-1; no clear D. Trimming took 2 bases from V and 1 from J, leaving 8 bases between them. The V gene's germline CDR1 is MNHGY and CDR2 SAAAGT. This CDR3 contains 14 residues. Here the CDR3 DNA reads TGTGCCAGCAGTTACGGGCAGTGGAACACTGAAGCTTTCTTT. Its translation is CASSYGQWNTEAFF.

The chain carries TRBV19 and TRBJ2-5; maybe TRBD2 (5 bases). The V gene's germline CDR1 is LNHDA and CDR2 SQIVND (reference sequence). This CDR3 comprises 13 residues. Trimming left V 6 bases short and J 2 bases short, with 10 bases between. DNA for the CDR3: TGTGCCAGTAGCTGGACTTCTCAAGAGACCCAGTACTTC. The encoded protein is CASSWTSQETQYF.

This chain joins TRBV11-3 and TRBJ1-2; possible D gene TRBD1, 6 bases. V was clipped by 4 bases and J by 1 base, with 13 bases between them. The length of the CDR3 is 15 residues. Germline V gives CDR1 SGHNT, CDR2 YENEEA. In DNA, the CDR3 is TGTGCCAGCAGCTCTGGACAGAACTATAACTATGGCTACACCTTC. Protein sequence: CASSSGQNYNYGYTF.

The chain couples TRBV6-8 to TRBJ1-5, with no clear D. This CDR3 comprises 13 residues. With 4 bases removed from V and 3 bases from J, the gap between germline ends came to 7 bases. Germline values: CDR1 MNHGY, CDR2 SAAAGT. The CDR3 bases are TGTGCCAGCAGTTGGGGTAACAATCAGCCCCAGCATTTT. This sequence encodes CASSWGNNQPQHF.

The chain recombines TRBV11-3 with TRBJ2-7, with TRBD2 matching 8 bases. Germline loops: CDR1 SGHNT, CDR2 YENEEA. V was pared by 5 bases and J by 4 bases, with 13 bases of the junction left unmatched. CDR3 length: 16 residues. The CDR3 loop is CASSLPGTGGVYEQYF. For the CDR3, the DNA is TGTGCCAGCAGCCTACCGGGGACGGGGGGGGTGTACGAGCAGTACTTC.

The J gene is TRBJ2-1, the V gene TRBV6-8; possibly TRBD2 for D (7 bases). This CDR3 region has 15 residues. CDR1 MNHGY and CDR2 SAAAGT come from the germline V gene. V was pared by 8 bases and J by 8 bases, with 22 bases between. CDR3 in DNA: TGTGCCAGCTCATCGTCGGGGGGCCCACAATATGAGCAGTTCTTC. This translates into CASSSSGGPQYEQFF.

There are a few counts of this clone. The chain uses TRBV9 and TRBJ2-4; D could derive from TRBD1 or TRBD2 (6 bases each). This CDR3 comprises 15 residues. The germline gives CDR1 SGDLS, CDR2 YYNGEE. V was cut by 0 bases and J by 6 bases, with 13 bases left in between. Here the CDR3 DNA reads TGTGCCAGCAGCGTAGAAGGGGGGCGTGGAAACATTCAGTACTTC. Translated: CASSVEGGRGNIQYF.

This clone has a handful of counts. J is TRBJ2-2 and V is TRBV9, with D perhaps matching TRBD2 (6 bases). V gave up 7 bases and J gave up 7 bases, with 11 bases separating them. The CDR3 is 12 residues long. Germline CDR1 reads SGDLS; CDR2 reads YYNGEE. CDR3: CASGTPLGELFF. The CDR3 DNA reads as TGTGCCAGCGGGACTCCACTCGGGGAGCTGTTTTTT.

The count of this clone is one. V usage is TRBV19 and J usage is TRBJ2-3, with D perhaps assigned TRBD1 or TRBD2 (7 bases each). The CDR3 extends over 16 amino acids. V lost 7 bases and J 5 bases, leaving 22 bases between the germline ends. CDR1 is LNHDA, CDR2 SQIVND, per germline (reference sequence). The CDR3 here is CASTSSQGGARDTQYF. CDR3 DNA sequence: TGTGCCAGTACCTCATCTCAGGGGGGGGCCAGAGATACGCAGTATTTT. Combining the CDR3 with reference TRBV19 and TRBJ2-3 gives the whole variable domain DGGITQSPKYLFRKEGQNVTLSCEQNLNHDAMYWYRQDPGQGLRLIYYSQIVNDFQKGDIAEGYSVSREKKESFPLTVTSAQKNPTAFYLCASTSSQGGARDTQYFGPGTRLTVL.

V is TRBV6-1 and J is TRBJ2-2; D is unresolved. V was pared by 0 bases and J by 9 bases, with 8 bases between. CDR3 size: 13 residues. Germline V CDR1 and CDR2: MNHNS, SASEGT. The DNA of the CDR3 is TGTGCCAGCAGTGAAGCCTACGTAAGGGAGCTGTTTTTT. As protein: CASSEAYVRELFF.

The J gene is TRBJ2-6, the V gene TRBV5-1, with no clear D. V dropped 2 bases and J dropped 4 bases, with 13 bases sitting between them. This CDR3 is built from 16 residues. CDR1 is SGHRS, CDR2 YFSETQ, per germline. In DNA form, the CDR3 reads TGCGCCAGCAGCTTCGAATTTGCGGCAGGGGCCAACGTCCTGACTTTC. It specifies CASSFEFAAGANVLTF.

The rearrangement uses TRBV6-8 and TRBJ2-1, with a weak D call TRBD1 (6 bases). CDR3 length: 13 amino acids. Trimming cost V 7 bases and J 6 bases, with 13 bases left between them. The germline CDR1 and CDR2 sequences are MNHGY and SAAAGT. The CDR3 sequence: CASMFRGSNEQFF. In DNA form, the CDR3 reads TGTGCCAGCATGTTCAGGGGCAGCAATGAGCAGTTCTTC.

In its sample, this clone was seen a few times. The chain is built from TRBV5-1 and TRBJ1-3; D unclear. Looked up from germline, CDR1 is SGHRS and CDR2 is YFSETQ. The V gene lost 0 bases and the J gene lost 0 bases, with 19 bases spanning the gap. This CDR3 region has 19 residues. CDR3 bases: TGCGCCAGCAGCTTGGCCGCAACCGGCGGGCCCTTCTCTGGAAACACCATATATTTT. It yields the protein CASSLAATGGPFSGNTIYF.

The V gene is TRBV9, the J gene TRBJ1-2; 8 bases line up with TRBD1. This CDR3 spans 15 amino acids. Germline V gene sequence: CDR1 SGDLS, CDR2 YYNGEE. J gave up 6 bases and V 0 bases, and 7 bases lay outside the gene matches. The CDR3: CASSVGGQATNGYTF. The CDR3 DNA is TGTGCCAGCAGCGTAGGGGGACAGGCGACAAATGGCTACACCTTC.

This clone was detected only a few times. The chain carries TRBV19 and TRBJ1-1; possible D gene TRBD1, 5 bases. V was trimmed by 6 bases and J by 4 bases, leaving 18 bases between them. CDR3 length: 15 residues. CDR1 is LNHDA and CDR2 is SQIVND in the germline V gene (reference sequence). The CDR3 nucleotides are TGTGCCAGTAGCCCTGCCCCTTTGGGGGGCACTGAAGCTTTCTTT. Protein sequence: CASSPAPLGGTEAFF.

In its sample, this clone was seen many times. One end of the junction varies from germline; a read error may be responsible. As DNA, the CDR3 is TGTGCCAGCAGCCCTCAAGCTAGCGGGAGGGAGACCTCGAACTTC. Translating gives CASSPQASGRETSNF. The genes are TRBV11-3 and TRBJ2-5, with TRBD2 matching 12 bases. This CDR3 region has 15 residues. Germline CDR1 SGHNT, CDR2 YENEEA. Variable domain in full (rest from reference TRBV11-3 and TRBJ2-5): EAGVVQSPRYKIIEKKQPVAFWCNPISGHNTLYWYLQNLGQGPELLIRYENEEAVDDSQLPKDRFSAERLKGVDSTLKIQPAELGDSAVYLCASSPQASGRETSNFGPGTRLLVL.

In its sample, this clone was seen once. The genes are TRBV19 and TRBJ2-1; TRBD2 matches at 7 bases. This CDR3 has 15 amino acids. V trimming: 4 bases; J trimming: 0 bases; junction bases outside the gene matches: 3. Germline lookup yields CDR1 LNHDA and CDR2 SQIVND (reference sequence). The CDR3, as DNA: TGTGCCAGTAGTAGGGACTATCACTCCTACAATGAGCAGTTCTTC. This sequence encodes CASSRDYHSYNEQFF.

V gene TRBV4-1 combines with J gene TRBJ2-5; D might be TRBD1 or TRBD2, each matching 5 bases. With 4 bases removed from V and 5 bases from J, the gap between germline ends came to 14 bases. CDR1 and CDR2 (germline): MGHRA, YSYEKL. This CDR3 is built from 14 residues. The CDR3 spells CASSPGTARETQYF. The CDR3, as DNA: TGCGCCAGCAGCCCCGGGACGGCCCGGGAGACCCAGTACTTC.

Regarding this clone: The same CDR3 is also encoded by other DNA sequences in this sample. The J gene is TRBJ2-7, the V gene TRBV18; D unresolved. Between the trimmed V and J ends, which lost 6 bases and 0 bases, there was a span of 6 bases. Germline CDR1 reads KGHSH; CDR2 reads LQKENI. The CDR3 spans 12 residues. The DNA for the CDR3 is TGTGCCAGCTCTCCGAGCTCCTACGAGCAGTACTTC. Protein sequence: CASSPSSYEQYF.

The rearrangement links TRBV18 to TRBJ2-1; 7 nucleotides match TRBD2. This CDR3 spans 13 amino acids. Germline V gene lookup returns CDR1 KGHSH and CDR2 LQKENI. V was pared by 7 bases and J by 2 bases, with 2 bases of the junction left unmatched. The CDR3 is CASFGLAYNEQFF. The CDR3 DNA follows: TGTGCCAGCTTTGGACTAGCCTACAATGAGCAGTTCTTC. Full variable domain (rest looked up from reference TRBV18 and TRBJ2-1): NAGVMQNPRHLVRRRGQEARLRCSPMKGHSHVYWYRQLPEEGLKFMVYLQKENIIDESGMPKERFSAEFPKEGPSILRIQQVVRGDSAAYFCASFGLAYNEQFFGPGTRLTVL.

The CDR3 is CASSLSAGPQSYTQYF. The CDR3 nucleotides are TGTGCCAGCAGCCTCAGTGCGGGGCCCCAGAGCTATACGCAGTATTTT. J is TRBJ2-3 and V is TRBV9; possible D gene TRBD2, 6 bases. CDR1 is SGDLS and CDR2 is YYNGEE in the germline V gene. The CDR3 contains 16 residues. The germline V and J ends were trimmed by 4 bases and 7 bases, with 22 bases remaining between them.

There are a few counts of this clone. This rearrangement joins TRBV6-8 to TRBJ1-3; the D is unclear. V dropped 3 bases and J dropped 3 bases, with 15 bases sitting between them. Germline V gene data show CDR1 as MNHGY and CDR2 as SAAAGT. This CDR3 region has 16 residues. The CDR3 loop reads CASSYSRPGGGNTIYF. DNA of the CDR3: TGTGCCAGCAGTTATTCTCGACCCGGAGGTGGAAACACCATATATTTT.

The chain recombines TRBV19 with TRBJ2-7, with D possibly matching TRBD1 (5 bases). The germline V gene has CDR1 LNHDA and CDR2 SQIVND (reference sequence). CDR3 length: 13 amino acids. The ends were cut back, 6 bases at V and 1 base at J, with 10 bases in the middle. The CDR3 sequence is CASSNQGSYEQYF. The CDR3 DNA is TGTGCCAGTAGCAATCAGGGTTCCTACGAGCAGTACTTC.